The table lists the clone carrying this T cell receptor beta chain with a count of one. These data belong to a study of blood T cell repertoires in COVID-19. Study overall: From the United States, Italy and Spain came samples of acute and convalescent COVID-19.

Some clones are missing from TCRdb's copy, which holds only in-frame ones; the method was immunoSEQ multiplex PCR. The repertoire includes around 290,000 clones, 80% to 90% of them detected once, and about 4.6% sits in the top ten. The trim removed 5 bases at V and 3 bases at J, leaving 7 bases unmatched. The CDR3 length is 14 residues. Germline V gene lookup returns CDR1 MGHDK and CDR2 SYGVNS. Sample: peripheral blood. The origin of this receptor is a man aged 35-49 years with acute or convalescent COVID-19. The chain links TRBV25-1 to TRBJ2-7; TRBD1 matches at 7 bases. The CDR3 coding sequence is TGTGCCAGCAGTCAGACAGGGAGACGCTACGAGCAGTACTTC. Amino acid sequence: CASSQTGRRYEQYF.